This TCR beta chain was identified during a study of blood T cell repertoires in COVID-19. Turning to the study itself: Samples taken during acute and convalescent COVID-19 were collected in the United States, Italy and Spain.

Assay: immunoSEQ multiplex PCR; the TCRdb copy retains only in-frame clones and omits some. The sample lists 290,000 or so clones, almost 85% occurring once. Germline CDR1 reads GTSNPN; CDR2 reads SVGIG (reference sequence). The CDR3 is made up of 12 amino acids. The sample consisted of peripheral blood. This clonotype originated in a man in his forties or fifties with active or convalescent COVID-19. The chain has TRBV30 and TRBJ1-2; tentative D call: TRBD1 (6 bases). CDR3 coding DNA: TGTGCAGTACAGGGCCATCCTTATGGCTACACCTTC. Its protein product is CAVQGHPYGYTF.